This T cell receptor beta chain appears in the sequencing data of a study of T-cell reconstitution after alpha-beta-depleted transplantation in children. Whole-study results and caveats: Most T-cell counts and diversity one year after the transplant came from T cells that were newly produced. Some patients owed their high day-60 TCRbeta diversity to surviving recipient T cells and thymic progenitors. There were reportedly several hundred expanded graft clones from which alpha-beta T cells came about two months after transplant.

Unique molecular identifiers tagged the TCRbeta library. A single record per CDR3 protein comes from TCRdb applying MiXCR to the PCR reads. Of over 85,000 distinct CDR3 sequences listed, over 6% are singletons. The V and J ends lost 5 bases and 6 bases respectively, with 17 bases between them. Germline lookup yields CDR1 SGHVS and CDR2 FNYEAQ. The CDR3 covers 15 residues. This clonotype has just a few counts. Antigen: not known. The rearrangement uses TRBV7-6 and TRBJ2-4, with TRBD1 as a possible D gene (7 bases). This sequence originates from a boy between 2 and 10 years old with acute lymphoblastic leukemia, due to receive a stem cell transplant. Sequencing used PBMCs, obtained before TCRalphabeta/CD19-depleted stem cell transplant. The CDR3 DNA sequence: TGTGCCAGCAGCCCCGACAGGGTCGGGGGAAACATTCAGTACTTC. Protein: CASSPDRVGGNIQYF.